This T cell receptor (beta chain) is drawn from a study of T cell changes during pregnancy in multiple sclerosis. V lost 2 bases, J lost 12 bases, and 11 bases lay in between. CDR1 is SEHNR, CDR2 FQNEAQ, per germline (reference sequence). The CDR3 spans 12 residues. Some clones are missing from TCRdb's copy, which holds only in-frame ones; the method was immunoSEQ multiplex PCR. The table lists about 62,000 clones, about nine tenths of them singletons. The sample was peripheral blood, taken in the second trimester of pregnancy. The TCR comes from a female donor in good health, enrolled as a control in a pregnancy study. V gene TRBV7-9 combines with J gene TRBJ2-1; the D is unclear. Here the CDR3 DNA reads TGTGCCAGCAGCTTAACGCTGGCTGGGCAGTTCTTC. Translated: CASSLTLAGQFF.